This T cell receptor beta chain was obtained from a study of cytomegalovirus exposure and HLA in healthy donors (dated by TCRdb to between 2016 and 2019). At the level of the whole study: According to an earlier analysis of around 600 of the donors, about 180 million T cells yielded 120 million or so unique TCR beta sequences and about 300 Gb of sequence data. About 300 gigabases of sequencing data and approximately 93 million unique TCR sequences were included in an early release covering several hundred HLA-typed donors. Among the roughly 370 genotyped donors, around 81% belonged to the genetic ancestry cluster associated with self-reported Caucasian donors. The aim of the study was to test whether cataloging public T cell receptors could identify signatures of past pathogen exposure. The T cell repertoires of roughly 660 subjects were profiled by immunosequencing and related to cytomegalovirus serostatus. Besides the first cohort of 550 to 750 subjects, a separate validation cohort made up of roughly 120 different subjects was used. High-throughput TCR immunosequencing, statistical association of individual TCRs with disease status, and machine learning were combined to predict cytomegalovirus infection status. A later analysis re-analyzed previously published TCR beta repertoires from roughly 690 donors and added high-resolution HLA genotyping to study TCR occurrence patterns. The later analysis used no new phenotypic data to find candidate immune exposures, relying instead on TCR beta sequences and their occurrence across donors. An earlier analysis of 587 of the donors used high-throughput TCR beta sequencing to judge whether each TCR beta V gene segment behaved as functional or pseudogenic. Alongside the repertoire data, information on donor age, sex, ethnicity and CMV serostatus was compiled. A later genetic analysis used genome-wide SNP genotypes for about 65% of the roughly 670 donors, treating that subset as a discovery cohort. Every discovery cohort repertoire had been produced on one sequencing platform. HLA typing covered class I and class II loci at four-digit resolution. Typing coverage differed by locus: A, B, C, DRB1 and DQB1 were typed in roughly 629-630 donors, DQA1 in 522, DPA1 in 606, and DPB1 in 400 to 480. About 5 DR-DQ haplotypes were handled as single units for association and clustering, since linkage in the cohort was strong. Among about 360 genotyped donors of the cohort, an average of about 240,000 unique TCR beta nucleotide sequences were sequenced per donor, roughly 18% of them non-productive. Results the study describes overall, beyond this receptor: In an earlier analysis of 587 of the donors, most TCR beta V segments appeared in productive rearrangements about 90% or about 30% of the time, broadly matching IMGT annotations. The 87-base-pair reads could not distinguish some IMGT-functional V segments, including TRBV6-2 and TRBV6-3, so those segments were excluded. According to a later analysis, most CMV-associated TCR beta chains appeared to be HLA-restricted, and the HLA associations seemed to be driven largely by CMV exposure. Roughly uniform sequencing depth across donors was assumed in presence/absence analyses, although this assumption may not hold. The study gave a list of about 170 TCR beta chains associated with cytomegalovirus. In a later analysis, HLA-associated TCR beta chains showed more clonal expansion and lower generation probabilities than non-associated chains that were equally common. In vitro tests confirmed that a few of the cytomegalovirus-associated TCR beta chains recognize cytomegalovirus antigens. An association between a missense DCLRE1C variant and V-gene and J-gene trimming of TCR beta chains was found in a later genetic analysis and replicated in an independent cohort. Linkage disequilibrium might explain the correlated functional status among segregating V segments, but an unknown experimental factor could not be ruled out. A further reported finding was that TCR beta sequences accurately predicted the HLA-A and HLA-B alleles for most subjects in the first cohort. Most TCR sequences were observed very rarely across donors, whereas some public TCRs were present in many individuals. This cohort had only TCR beta chains sequenced, and the lack of alpha or paired-chain data limited which features could be detected. The authors suggested that the approach could potentially be generalized to other disease states and immunological phenotypes. In a later analysis, TCR association rates were found to vary across HLA loci, with the most associated TCRs seen for DRB1 alleles and the fewest for HLA-C alleles. Because HLA typing was missing for some donors at each locus, association tests included only the typed subset. The classifier was reported to diagnose cytomegalovirus status with high specificity and sensitivity in both the original cohort and the validation cohort. A later genetic analysis reported fewer N-insertions in productive TCRs among donors in an Asian-associated ancestry cluster than the roughly 640-donor mean. Specific HLA alleles were associated with 16,951 TCR beta sequences at a false discovery rate of 0.05 in a later analysis. Over 15 rarely observed V segments, including chromosome 9 orphons, were excluded from the earlier analysis of 550 to 700 of the donors because counts were too low. A group of highly shared sequence variants was considered likely to be a technical artifact of the sequencing pipeline. A later analysis reported that several top co-occurrence clusters appeared linked to parvovirus B19, influenza, CMV and Epstein-Barr virus. Immune exposure information for the cohort was limited to CMV serostatus. Assigning TCR associations to individual alleles was difficult when HLA alleles, especially DR and DQ, strongly co-occurred.

The cohort comprised some 700 healthy bone marrow donors. Cohort members were all nominally healthy when sampled, although unrecorded immune exposures were likely present. The donor tested CMV seronegative and was one of the 352 seronegative cohort members. A peripheral blood sample was collected from each donor, and TCR beta sequencing was performed on peripheral blood mononuclear cells. Genomic DNA was extracted from the blood cell samples with the Qiagen DNeasy Blood Extraction Kit. The germline V gene specifies SGHDT as CDR1 and YYEEEE as CDR2. Relative to germline, V is missing 1 base and J is missing 1 base, with 4 bases of the junction outside any gene match. Measured from the cysteine to the phenylalanine, the CDR3 is 16 residues long. The sequence is cut down to CDR3 DNA, 48 bases in frame from base 1. Libraries were prepared through the immunoSEQ multiplex PCR assay. For the multiplex PCR, a mixture combining 60 forward primers for TCR Vbeta segments and 13 reverse primers for TCR Jbeta segments was used. Amplification of the CDR3 region of rearranged TCR beta genes was performed with a multiplex PCR assay on genomic DNA. The amplified TCR beta libraries were sequenced on the Illumina HiSeq System as 87-base-pair reads. The study's processing was this. In a later analysis, 77 million or so unique TCR beta chains were counted across the 650 to 750 repertoires, and around 10 million of these chains were shared by at least two donors. To remove PCR and sequencing errors, raw reads were error-corrected and collapsed into unique sequences using a nearest-neighbor algorithm that merged closely related sequences. V, D and J gene segments were assigned by aligning CDR3 sequences to IMGT reference sequences. For a sequence to be retained, a match of at least six nucleotides to both a V gene segment and a J gene segment was required. Rearrangements were called productive when the CDR3 lacked stop codons and stayed in frame with V and J; all others were non-productive. CDR3 was defined by IMGT convention, running from the second conserved V-encoded cysteine to the conserved J-encoded phenylalanine. In an earlier analysis of around 640 of the donors, sequences lacking an unambiguous match to a single V gene segment were excluded. In an earlier analysis of several hundred of the donors, V segments were called functional above 56.7% productive rearrangements and were called segregating when the between-donor standard deviation exceeded 5%. A statistical classification framework was built for diagnosing cytomegalovirus status from the catalog of TCR beta chain sequences. In a later analysis, V and J genes were assigned by comparing TCR nucleotide sequences against IMGT/GENE-DB human TR gene sequences. A later analysis assigned CDR3 sequences and most-parsimonious VDJ recombination scenarios with the TCRdist pipeline. In a later analysis, each TCR beta chain was defined by its CDR3 amino acid sequence together with its V-gene family, and reads lacking a unique V-gene family were excluded. A later analysis removed 550 to 650 highly shared, low-generation-probability nucleotide sequences to deal with suspected cross-contamination and a sequencing artifact. A later analysis calculated a clonal expansion index for each public chain from normalized within-repertoire ranks of inferred template counts. Generation probabilities in a later analysis came from a VDJ recombination model fitted to out-of-frame rearrangements, and those results were checked against IGoR. A later analysis scored TCR-TCR, TCR-HLA and TCR-CMV co-occurrence with hypergeometric tests, applying a repertoire-size bias correction to TCR pairs. In a later analysis, false discovery rates were estimated by permuting HLA or CMV assignments 20 times. In a later analysis, co-occurring TCRs were grouped with DBSCAN, and TCRdist sequence similarity was added when clustering was performed within HLA-allele-positive subsets. Repertoires with fewer than 30,000 or more than 120,000 public chains were left out of co-occurrence clustering, as were four to six repertoires with anomalous nucleotide sharing. TCRdb stores this immuneACCESS table with in-frame sequences only. Part of the clones is absent; in the studies checked, under half of the shortfall reflects unresolved V genes, and no reason is known for the rest. That table supplies the V and J calls and clone size; D and trimming were determined from the DNA. Present in this sample are about 190,000 clones, 80% to 85% of which were seen just once. 2% to 2.5% of the sample is taken by the ten largest.

This clone came up a few times. Its antigen remains undetermined. The input lacks base qualities; no much larger clone sits a single base away. The TCR was taken from a woman aged 25 to 39 in good health and CMV-seronegative. This chain joins TRBV5-6 to TRBJ2-7; 11 of the junction bases match TRBD2. The sample was PBMCs. The DNA sequence is given as TGTGCCAGCAGCTTGTTACTAGCGGGAGCGTCCTACGAGCAGTACTTC. This encodes CASSLLLAGASYEQYF.